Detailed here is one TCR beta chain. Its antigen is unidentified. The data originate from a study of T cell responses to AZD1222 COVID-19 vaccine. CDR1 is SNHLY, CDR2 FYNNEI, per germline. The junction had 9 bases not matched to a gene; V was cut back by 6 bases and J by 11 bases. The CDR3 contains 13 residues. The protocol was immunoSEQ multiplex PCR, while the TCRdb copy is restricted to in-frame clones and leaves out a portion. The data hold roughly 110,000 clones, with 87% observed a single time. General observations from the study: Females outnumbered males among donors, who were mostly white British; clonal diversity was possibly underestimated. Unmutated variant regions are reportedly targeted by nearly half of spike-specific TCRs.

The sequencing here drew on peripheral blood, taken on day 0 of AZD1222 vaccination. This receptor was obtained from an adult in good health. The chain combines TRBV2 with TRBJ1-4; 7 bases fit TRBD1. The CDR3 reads CASRSRDREKLFF. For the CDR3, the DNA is TGTGCCAGCAGATCTCGCGACAGGGAGAAACTGTTTTTT.